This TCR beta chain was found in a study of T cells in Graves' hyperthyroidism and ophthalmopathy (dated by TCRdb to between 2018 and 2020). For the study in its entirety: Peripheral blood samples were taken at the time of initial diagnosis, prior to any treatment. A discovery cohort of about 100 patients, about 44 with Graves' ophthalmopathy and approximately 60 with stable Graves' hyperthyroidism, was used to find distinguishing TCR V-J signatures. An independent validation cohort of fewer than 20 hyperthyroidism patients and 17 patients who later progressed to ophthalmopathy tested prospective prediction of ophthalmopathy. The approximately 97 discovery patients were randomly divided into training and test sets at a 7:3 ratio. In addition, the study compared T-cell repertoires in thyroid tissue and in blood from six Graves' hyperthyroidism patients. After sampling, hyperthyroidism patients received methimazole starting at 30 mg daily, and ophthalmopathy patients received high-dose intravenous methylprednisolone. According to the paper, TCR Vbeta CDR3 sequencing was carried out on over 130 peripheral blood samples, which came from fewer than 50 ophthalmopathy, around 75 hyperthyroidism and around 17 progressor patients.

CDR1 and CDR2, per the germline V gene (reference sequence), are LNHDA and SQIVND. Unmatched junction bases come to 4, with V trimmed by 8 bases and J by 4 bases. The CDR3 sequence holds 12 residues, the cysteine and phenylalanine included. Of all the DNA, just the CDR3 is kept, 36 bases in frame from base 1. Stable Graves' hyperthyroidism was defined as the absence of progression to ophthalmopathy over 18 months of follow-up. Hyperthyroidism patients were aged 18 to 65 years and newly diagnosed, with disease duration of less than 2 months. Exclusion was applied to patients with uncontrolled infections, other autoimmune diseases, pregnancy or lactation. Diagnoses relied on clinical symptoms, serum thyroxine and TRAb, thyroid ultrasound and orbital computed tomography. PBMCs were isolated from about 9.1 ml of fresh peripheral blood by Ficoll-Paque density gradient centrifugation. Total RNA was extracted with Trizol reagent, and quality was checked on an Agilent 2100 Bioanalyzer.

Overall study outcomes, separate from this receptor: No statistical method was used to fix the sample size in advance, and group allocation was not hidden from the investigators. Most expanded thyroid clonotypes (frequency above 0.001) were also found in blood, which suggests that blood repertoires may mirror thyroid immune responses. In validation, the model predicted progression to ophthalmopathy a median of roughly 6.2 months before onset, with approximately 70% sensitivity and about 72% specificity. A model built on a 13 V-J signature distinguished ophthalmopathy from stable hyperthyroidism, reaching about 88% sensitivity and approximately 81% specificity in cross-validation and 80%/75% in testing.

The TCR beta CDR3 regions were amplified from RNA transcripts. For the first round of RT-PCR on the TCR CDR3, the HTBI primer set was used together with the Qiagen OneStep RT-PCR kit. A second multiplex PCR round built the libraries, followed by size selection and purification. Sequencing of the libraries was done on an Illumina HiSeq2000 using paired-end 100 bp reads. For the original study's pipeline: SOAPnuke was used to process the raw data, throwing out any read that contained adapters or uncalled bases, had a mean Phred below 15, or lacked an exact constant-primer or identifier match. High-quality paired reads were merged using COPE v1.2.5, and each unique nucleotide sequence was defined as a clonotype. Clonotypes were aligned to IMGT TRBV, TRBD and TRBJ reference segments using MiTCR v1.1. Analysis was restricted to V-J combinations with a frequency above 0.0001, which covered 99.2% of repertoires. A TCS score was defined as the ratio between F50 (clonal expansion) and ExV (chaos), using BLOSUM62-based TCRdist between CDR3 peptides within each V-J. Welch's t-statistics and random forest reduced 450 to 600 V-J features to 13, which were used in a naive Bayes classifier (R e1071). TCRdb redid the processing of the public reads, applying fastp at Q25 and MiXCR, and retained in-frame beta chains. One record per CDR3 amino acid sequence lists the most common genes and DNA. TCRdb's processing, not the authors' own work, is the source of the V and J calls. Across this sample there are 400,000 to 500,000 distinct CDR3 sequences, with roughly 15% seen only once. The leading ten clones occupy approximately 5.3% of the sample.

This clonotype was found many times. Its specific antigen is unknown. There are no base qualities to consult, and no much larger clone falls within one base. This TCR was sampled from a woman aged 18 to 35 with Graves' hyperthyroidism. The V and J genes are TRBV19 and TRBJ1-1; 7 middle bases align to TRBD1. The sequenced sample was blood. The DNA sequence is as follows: TGTGCCAGTGCGAACAGGGGCACTGAAGCTTTCTTT. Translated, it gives CASANRGTEAFF.